One and the same sample provided the 25 T cell receptor beta chains below, sequenced in a study of post-analysis software for immune sequencing data. The study's findings and limits: Four to six TRBV segments appeared more often in patients than in controls, and TRBV5-6, TRBV5-1 and TRBV20-1 were among these.

Their antigens remain unidentified. Presence of unique molecular identifiers characterized the TCR beta cDNA libraries. TCRdb reprocessed the PCR reads via MiXCR and lists one record per CDR3 protein. This repertoire shows 700,000 to 900,000 distinct CDR3 sequences, around 45% found once; its top ten account for 4.9%. Sequenced material: blood. These receptors originate from a girl aged 5 to 17 with multiple sclerosis.

This chain links TRBV20-1 with TRBJ2-1; D is ambiguous. Germline V gene sequence: CDR1 DFQATT, CDR2 SNEGSKA (reference sequence). The V gene lost 5 bases and the J gene lost 0 bases, with 14 bases spanning the gap. The CDR3 contains 15 residues. As DNA, the CDR3 is TGCAGTGCTGGGCCTCCAGCAGACTCCTACAATGAGCAGTTCTTC. The encoded protein is CSAGPPADSYNEQFF.

This clonotype appeared a few times. The V and J genes are TRBV7-8 and TRBJ1-2, with a weak D call TRBD1 (5 bases). Germline values: CDR1 SGHVS, CDR2 FQNEAQ. The CDR3 contains 12 residues. The V gene lost 3 bases and the J gene lost 6 bases, with 8 bases spanning the gap. Here the CDR3 reads CASSFRDDGYTF. CDR3 DNA sequence: TGTGCCAGCAGCTTTAGGGACGATGGCTACACCTTC.

This clonotype was observed a handful of times. This chain uses TRBV7-2 with TRBJ2-7; perhaps TRBD1 as D (6 bases). The CDR3 runs 15 residues. Germline assignment: CDR1 SGHTA and CDR2 FQGNSA. Between the trimmed V and J ends, which lost 3 bases and 1 base, there was a span of 13 bases. CDR3 in DNA: TGTGCCAGCAGCTTCCTCAGGGGCAGTTCCTACGAGCAGTACTTC. Its translation is CASSFLRGSSYEQYF.

The chain uses TRBV9 and TRBJ1-2; 9 nucleotides line up with TRBD1. This CDR3 spans 16 amino acids. V was pared by 0 bases and J by 0 bases, with 3 bases of the junction left unmatched. Germline assignment: CDR1 SGDLS and CDR2 YYNGEE. CDR3 DNA sequence: TGTGCCAGCAGCGTAGGGGACAGGGCCACTAACTATGGCTACACCTTC. This encodes CASSVGDRATNYGYTF.

This clonotype was seen a handful of times. This chain links TRBV7-9 with TRBJ1-5; D perhaps matches TRBD1 (6 bases). This CDR3 comprises 15 residues. Trimming pared 5 bases from V and 7 bases from J, leaving 18 bases between. Germline assignment: CDR1 SEHNR and CDR2 FQNEAQ (reference sequence). Written as DNA, the CDR3 is TGTGCCAGCAGCCCGGGGGGCAGGGCTTCCCAGCCCCAGCATTTT. Translation gives CASSPGGRASQPQHF. Supplemented by reference TRBV7-9 and TRBJ1-5, the full variable domain reads DTGVSQNPRHKITKRGQNVTFRCDPISEHNRLYWYRQTLGQGPEFLTYFQNEAQLEKSRLLSDRFSAERPKGSFSTLEIQRTEQGDSAMYLCASSPGGRASQPQHFGDGTRLSIL.

As for this clonotype: Germline and junction disagree at one end, which may indicate a read error. CDR3 coding DNA: TGTGCTAGCAGCTTTTCGGCGGGAGATACGCAGTATTTT. It codes for CASSFSAGDTQYF. The rearrangement links TRBV7-7 to TRBJ2-3, with D perhaps TRBD2 (5 bases). The V gene's germline CDR1 is SSHAT and CDR2 FNYEAQ (reference sequence). The CDR3 contains 13 residues.

J is TRBJ2-5 and V is TRBV5-5; 8 bases are shared with TRBD1. After removal of 0 bases from V and 5 bases from J, the junction contained 18 bases not matched to a gene. The CDR3 runs 19 residues. From germline, CDR1 is SGHKS and CDR2 YYEKEE (reference sequence). CDR3 DNA sequence: TGTGCCAGCAGCTTGGCTTCCGGGACAGGCCAAACCCAGGGGGAGACCCAGTACTTC. Translating gives CASSLASGTGQTQGETQYF.

The CDR3 region is CAGETGSNSPLHF. The CDR3 DNA reads as TGTGCCGGAGAGACAGGGTCCAATTCACCCCTCCACTTT. V and J are TRBV21-1 and TRBJ1-6; TRBD1, the D gene given by the table, was not confirmed from the DNA. TRBV21-1 is classified as a pseudogene. The CDR3 runs 13 residues.

In its sample, this clonotype was seen a few times. V usage is TRBV20-1 and J usage is TRBJ1-6; TRBD1 agrees at 7 bases. The CDR3 spans 15 residues. Germline CDR1 reads DFQATT; CDR2 reads SNEGSKA (reference sequence). V dropped 5 bases and J dropped 9; count of bases not matched to a gene: 13. The CDR3 DNA is TGCAGTGCTCGCAACACCGGACAGGTGGTTTCACCCCTCCACTTT. It codes for CSARNTGQVVSPLHF.

This clonotype was seen only a few times. The chain is built from TRBV3-1 and TRBJ2-4, with 11 bases that match TRBD2. V gave up 4 bases and J gave up 9 bases; unmatched junction bases: 20. The CDR3 is made up of 19 amino acids. The germline V gene has CDR1 LGHDT and CDR2 YNNKEL (reference sequence). As DNA, the CDR3 is TGTGCCAGCAGCCCTCAGACTACCTCTAGCGGGAGGACCTTCCGCATTCAGTACTTC. This gives the protein CASSPQTTSSGRTFRIQYF. Looking up the rest from reference TRBV3-1 and TRBJ2-4 gives the full variable domain: DTAVSQTPKYLVTQMGNDKSIKCEQNLGHDTMYWYKQDSKKFLKIMFSYNNKELIINETVPNRFSPKSPDKAHLNLHINSLELGDSAVYFCASSPQTTSSGRTFRIQYFGAGTRLSVL.

The sample holds a few counts of this clonotype. The chain links TRBV6-1 to TRBJ1-1, with 7 positions matching TRBD1. Germline CDR1 is MNHNS and CDR2 is SASEGT. CDR3 length equals 17 residues. Unmatched junction bases numbered 14, after V lost 5 bases and J lost 2 bases. Here the CDR3 reads CASSRSLQGQINTEAFF. The CDR3 nucleotides read TGTGCCAGCAGTCGAAGCCTCCAGGGACAGATAAACACTGAAGCTTTCTTT.

The chain employs TRBV7-8 and TRBJ2-5; 7 bases fit TRBD2. Trimming at V came to 5 bases and at J to 4 bases, leaving 19 bases not matched to a gene. This CDR3 is 18 amino acids long. Looked up from germline, CDR1 is SGHVS and CDR2 is FQNEAQ. CDR3 region: CASSPRTSGGSRGETQYF. The CDR3, as DNA: TGTGCCAGCAGCCCCCGGACTAGTGGAGGGAGCCGAGGAGAGACCCAGTACTTC.

This chain joins TRBV6-5 and TRBJ2-5, with D maybe TRBD2 (6 bases). V was pared by 11 bases and J by 6 bases, with 16 bases between. The germline V gene has CDR1 MNHEY and CDR2 SVGAGI. This CDR3 has 12 residues. The CDR3 nucleotides are TGTGCCGGCAACACTAGCTCGAAGACCCAGTACTTC. Residues: CAGNTSSKTQYF.

This clonotype has a handful of counts. CDR3 protein: CASSPERERQFF. The CDR3 DNA is TGTGCCAGCTCACCCGAGCGGGAGCGGCAGTTCTTC. The chain carries TRBV18 and TRBJ2-1; 8 bases fit TRBD2. The CDR3 totals 12 residues. Trimming cost V 3 bases and J 12 bases; bases outside gene matches: 4. Germline values: CDR1 KGHSH, CDR2 LQKENI.

The chain carries TRBV3-1 and TRBJ1-1, with D possibly matching TRBD1 (5 bases). With 2 bases removed from V and 1 base from J, the gap between germline ends came to 5 bases. The germline gives CDR1 LGHDT, CDR2 YNNKEL (reference sequence). The CDR3 consists of 13 residues. The CDR3 protein is CASSQQGNTEAFF. The CDR3 DNA reads as TGTGCCAGCAGCCAACAGGGGAACACTGAAGCTTTCTTT. Filled out from reference TRBV3-1 and TRBJ1-1, the complete variable domain reads DTAVSQTPKYLVTQMGNDKSIKCEQNLGHDTMYWYKQDSKKFLKIMFSYNNKELIINETVPNRFSPKSPDKAHLNLHINSLELGDSAVYFCASSQQGNTEAFFGQGTRLTVV.

This clonotype showed up just a few times. The CDR3 coding sequence is TGTGCCAGCAGCAATACTGGGACAGGGGAAGAGACCCAGTACTTC. Translated: CASSNTGTGEETQYF. The rearrangement uses TRBV6-5 and TRBJ2-5; 10 positions match TRBD1. Trimming removed 6 bases from V and 3 bases from J; junction bases left unmatched: 7. The germline V gene encodes CDR1 MNHEY and CDR2 SVGAGI. CDR3 size: 15 residues.

Remarks on this clonotype: A read error may produce the germline difference seen at one junction end. This chain joins TRBV29-1 and TRBJ2-3; 12 bases are a match to TRBD2. CDR3 length equals 18 residues. Germline V gene lookup returns CDR1 SQVTM and CDR2 ANQGSEA. CDR3 in amino acids: CSVDPLAGGPASTDRQYF. CDR3 DNA sequence: TGCAGCGTTGACCCACTAGCGGGAGGCCCTGCTAGCACAGATAGGCAGTATTTT.

V is TRBV6-2 or TRBV6-3 and J is TRBJ2-1; 8 positions match TRBD2. V lost 4 bases to trimming and J lost 6 bases; unmatched junction nucleotides: 11. The CDR3 spans 16 residues. Germline V CDR1 and CDR2: MNHEY, SVGEGT. The CDR3 loop is CASSSYSSGFGNEQFF. In DNA, the CDR3 is TGTGCCAGCAGTTCTTACTCTAGCGGGTTTGGCAATGAGCAGTTCTTC.

This clonotype was seen at least ten times. DNA of the CDR3: TGTGCCTGGAGTATTTTTGGAACAGGGGGTAACGAAAAACTGTTTTTT. As protein: CAWSIFGTGGNEKLFF. V gene TRBV30 combines with J gene TRBJ1-4; TRBD1 matches at 8 bases. CDR1 is GTSNPN, CDR2 SVGIG, per germline (reference sequence). Trimming cost V 2 bases and J 8 bases; bases outside gene matches: 13. There are 16 residues in the CDR3.

The chain combines TRBV7-8 with TRBJ2-4; no clear D. The J call may be faulty, since TRBJ2-7 better matches the DNA end. CDR3 length: 17 amino acids. Germline CDR1 is SGHVS and CDR2 is FQNEAQ. As DNA, the CDR3 is TGTGCCAGCAGCTTAGGCGCCTCCAGCGCAATTACCTACGAGCAGTACTTC. The encoded protein is CASSLGASSAITYEQYF.

The sample holds a few counts of this clonotype. The chain links TRBV28 to TRBJ1-4; D unclear. The germline gives CDR1 MDHEN, CDR2 SYDVKM. The CDR3 has 16 amino acids. V lost 5 bases and J lost 0, with 13 bases in between. The CDR3 loop is CASSPPLGATNEKLFF. The CDR3 region has the DNA TGTGCCAGCAGTCCCCCCTTAGGAGCAACTAATGAAAAACTGTTTTTT.

This clonotype has only a few counts. The rearrangement joins TRBV24-1 to TRBJ2-1; 7 bases fit TRBD1. The junction had 12 bases not matched to a gene; V was cut back by 4 bases and J by 7 bases. CDR3 length equals 16 residues. In germline, CDR1 is KGHDR, CDR2 SFDVKD. As DNA, the CDR3 is TGTGCCACCAGTGACCCAGGACCGAGGGGGCTTAATGAGCAGTTCTTC. Encoded protein: CATSDPGPRGLNEQFF.

This clonotype was seen once. The chain carries TRBV27 and TRBJ2-3; D call uncertain. Deletions cut 5 bases from V and 0 bases from J, with 12 bases between. Germline-derived CDR1 and CDR2 are MNHEY and SMNVEV (reference sequence). CDR3 length: 15 amino acids. The CDR3 sequence is CASSRKQVSTDTQYF. As DNA, the CDR3 is TGTGCCAGCAGTCGTAAGCAGGTCAGCACAGATACGCAGTATTTT.

The chain combines TRBV20-1 with TRBJ1-2; D gene ambiguous. Germline CDR1 and CDR2: DFQATT and SNEGSKA (reference sequence). The CDR3 is made up of 13 amino acids. Trimming shortened V by 4 bases and J by 2 bases, and 11 bases separated the two germline ends. For the CDR3, the DNA is TGCAGTGCTACACCGGGAGTCAACTATGGCTACACCTTC. As protein: CSATPGVNYGYTF.

The rearrangement links TRBV20-1 to TRBJ2-7; no reliable D call. V lost 5 bases and J lost 5, with 10 bases in between. The CDR3 length is 11 residues. Per the germline V gene, CDR1 is DFQATT and CDR2 is SNEGSKA (reference sequence). The CDR3 DNA reads as TGCAGTGCTGGTGACCGAAACGAGCAGTACTTC. Translation gives CSAGDRNEQYF.